Given below is one TCR beta chain in context. Its antigen is still unknown. The source of the sample is a study of CD8+ T cells in alopecia areata. General study results and limits: Scalp samples also yield sequences of resident alphabeta T cells from normal skin. Possibly because of HLA-related factors, TCR sharing was less clear across patients than in mice.

Germline V gene lookup returns CDR1 MNHEY and CDR2 SVGAGI. The CDR3 has 12 amino acids. V was shortened by 2 bases and J by 4 bases, with 5 bases between the two germline ends. TCR sequencing used cDNA made by reverse transcription of extracted RNA. Clones were sequenced by immunoSEQ multiplex PCR, and TCRdb holds only the in-frame ones, with some missing. The table shows 150,000 to 200,000 clones, with less than 75% occurring only once. The treatment here: oral pan-JAK inhibitor, 5-10 mg twice daily. The chain recombines TRBV6-5 with TRBJ1-1; no reliable D call. The receptor was isolated from a human donor with alopecia areata. The material sequenced was CD4+ T cells sorted from blood, taken at week 56, from a patient treated with tofacitinib. CDR3 sequence (DNA): TGTGCCAGCAGTTACGCAGGCACTGAAGCTTTCTTT. Translated, it gives CASSYAGTEAFF.